The clone carrying this T cell receptor (beta chain) was recorded a few times. No antigen is known for it. The V and J ends lost 2 bases and 6 bases respectively, with 11 bases between them. The germline V gene encodes CDR1 MNHNS and CDR2 SASEGT. The CDR3 sequence is 14 residues long. Amplification used 60 Vbeta primers and 13 Jbeta primers. The table came from immunoSEQ multiplex PCR; TCRdb's copy has only in-frame clones and leaves some out. The sample contains roughly 120,000 clones, 75% to 90% of which appear only once. These data belong to a study of cytomegalovirus exposure and HLA in healthy donors. The study's findings and limits: Some public TCRs appeared in many individuals, while most sequences were rare. In a later analysis, HLA-associated beta chains showed higher expansion and lower generation probabilities than comparable chains. Most CMV-associated TCR beta chains appeared HLA-restricted in a later analysis.

The genes are TRBV6-1 and TRBJ1-5, with D hard to call. Sequenced material: PBMCs. This receptor was obtained from a male donor in good health and CMV-seronegative. CDR3 amino acids: CASSESNSRQPQHF. The CDR3 DNA is TGTGCCAGCAGTGAAAGTAACAGTCGTCAGCCCCAGCATTTT.